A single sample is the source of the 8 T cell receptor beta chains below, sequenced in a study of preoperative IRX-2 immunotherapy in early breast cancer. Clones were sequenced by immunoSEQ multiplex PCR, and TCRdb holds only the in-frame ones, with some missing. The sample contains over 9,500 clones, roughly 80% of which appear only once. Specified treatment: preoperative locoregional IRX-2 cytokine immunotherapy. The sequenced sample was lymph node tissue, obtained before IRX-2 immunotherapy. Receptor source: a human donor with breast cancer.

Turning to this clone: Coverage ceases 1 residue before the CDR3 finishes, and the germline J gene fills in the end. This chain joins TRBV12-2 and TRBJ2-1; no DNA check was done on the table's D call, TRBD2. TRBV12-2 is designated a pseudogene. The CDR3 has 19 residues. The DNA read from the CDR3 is TGTGCAAGTCGCTTATTCCCCCGGACTAGCGGGATTCTCTACAATGAGCAGTTC. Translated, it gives CASRLFPRTSGILYNEQF. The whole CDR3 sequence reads CASRLFPRTSGILYNEQFF.

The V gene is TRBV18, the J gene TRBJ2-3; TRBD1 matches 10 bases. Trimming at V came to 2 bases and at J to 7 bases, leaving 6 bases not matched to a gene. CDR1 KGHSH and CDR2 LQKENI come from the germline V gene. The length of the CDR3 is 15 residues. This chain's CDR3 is CASSPTGQGINTQYF. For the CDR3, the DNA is TGTGCCAGCTCACCAACGGGACAGGGGATCAATACGCAGTATTTT.

The CDR3 sequence is CASSLLGGASTEAFF. CDR3 bases: TGTGCCAGCAGCTTACTTGGAGGAGCGAGCACTGAAGCTTTCTTT. The rearrangement joins TRBV11-3 to TRBJ1-1; D remains ambiguous. The V end was cut by 2 bases, the J end by 4 bases, with 14 bases between. Germline V CDR1 and CDR2: SGHNT, YENEEA. The CDR3 extends over 15 amino acids.

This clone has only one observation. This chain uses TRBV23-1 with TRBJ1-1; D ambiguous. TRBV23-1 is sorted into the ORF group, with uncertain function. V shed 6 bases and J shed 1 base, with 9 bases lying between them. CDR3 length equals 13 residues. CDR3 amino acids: CASSLAQNTEAFF. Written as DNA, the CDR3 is TGCGCCAGCAGCTTGGCACAGAACACTGAAGCTTTCTTT.

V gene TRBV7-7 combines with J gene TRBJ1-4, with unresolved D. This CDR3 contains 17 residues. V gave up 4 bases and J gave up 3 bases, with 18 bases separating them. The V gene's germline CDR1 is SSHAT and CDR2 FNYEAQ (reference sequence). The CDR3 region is CASSSQATSRPNEKLFF. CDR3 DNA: TGTGCCAGCAGCTCCCAGGCCACCTCGAGGCCTAATGAAAAACTGTTTTTT.

The CDR3 sequence: CSVEESGLAGVGETQYF. In DNA form, the CDR3 reads TGCAGCGTTGAAGAAAGCGGCCTAGCGGGAGTAGGGGAGACCCAGTACTTC. V usage is TRBV29-1 and J usage is TRBJ2-5; 10 positions agree with TRBD2. V lost 0 bases, J lost 5 bases, and 12 bases stayed unmatched. This CDR3 region has 17 residues. Germline values: CDR1 SQVTM, CDR2 ANQGSEA.

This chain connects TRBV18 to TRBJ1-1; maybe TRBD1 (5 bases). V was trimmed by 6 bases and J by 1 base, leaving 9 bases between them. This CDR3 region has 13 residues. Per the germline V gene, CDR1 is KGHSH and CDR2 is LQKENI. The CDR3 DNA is TGTGCCAGCTCTCGGCAGGGGAACACTGAAGCTTTCTTT. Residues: CASSRQGNTEAFF.

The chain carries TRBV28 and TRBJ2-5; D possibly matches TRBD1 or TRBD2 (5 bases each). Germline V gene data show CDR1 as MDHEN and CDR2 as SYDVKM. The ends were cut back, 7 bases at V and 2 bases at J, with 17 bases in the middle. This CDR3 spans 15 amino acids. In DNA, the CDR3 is TGTGCCAGCACCCGGGGAGTCGACAGTCAAGAGACCCAGTACTTC. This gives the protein CASTRGVDSQETQYF.